These 22 T cell receptor beta chains share one sample of origin, sequenced in a study of control samples from healthy donors and cancer patients. Using immunoSEQ multiplex PCR, the repertoire was profiled, and TCRdb retains in-frame clones only, with some absent. This sample yields more than 12,000 clones, of which 70% to 80% are seen a single time; about a sixth belongs to the top ten. Sequencing input: formalin-fixed, paraffin-embedded tissue. The source is a female donor with lung cancer.

In the case of this clone: Distinct nucleotide sequences in the sample also encode this CDR3. DNA for the CDR3: TGTGCCAGCAGCTTAGTAGCAGGAGGTGGATACGAGCAGTACTTC. Its translation is CASSLVAGGGYEQYF. The chain is built from TRBV11-2 and TRBJ2-7, with D maybe TRBD2 (5 bases). V shed 1 base and J shed 4 bases, with 14 bases lying between them. The germline gives CDR1 SGHAT, CDR2 FQNNGV. This CDR3 region has 15 residues.

This chain links TRBV4-3 with TRBJ2-7; maybe TRBD2 (6 bases). The germline V gene has CDR1 LGHNA and CDR2 YSLEER. The germline V and J ends were trimmed by 0 bases and 7 bases, with 10 bases remaining between them. The CDR3 runs 13 residues. The CDR3 DNA is TGCGCCAGCAGCCAAGAGGAGGGTCAAGAGCAGTACTTC. Its translation: CASSQEEGQEQYF.

This clone was observed a single time. The chain links TRBV4-3 to TRBJ2-1; the D is unclear. This CDR3 contains 13 residues. Trimming stripped 0 bases from V and 10 bases from J, with 10 bases between. From germline, CDR1 is LGHNA and CDR2 YSLEER. The CDR3 region is CASSQDLGREQFF. In DNA form, the CDR3 reads TGCGCCAGCAGCCAAGATCTTGGGCGGGAGCAGTTCTTC.

The chain uses TRBV6-2 or TRBV6-3 and TRBJ2-7; D might be TRBD2 (6 bases). The CDR3 runs 11 residues. From germline, CDR1 is MNHEY and CDR2 SVGEGT. V lost 2 bases to trimming and J lost 10 bases, with 9 bases between them. The CDR3, as DNA: TGTGCCAGCAGTTACGGAACTAGCCAGTACTTC. Translated: CASSYGTSQYF.

This clone was recorded once. The V and J genes are TRBV4-3 and TRBJ2-1; 10 bases agree with TRBD2. V was clipped by 0 bases and J by 9 bases; unmatched bases: 11. The CDR3 runs to 17 residues. From germline, CDR1 is LGHNA and CDR2 YSLEER. CDR3 loop: CASSQEALAGVSGEQFF. The CDR3 DNA sequence: TGCGCCAGCAGCCAAGAGGCCCTAGCGGGAGTCTCGGGTGAGCAGTTCTTC.

A note on this clone: An end of the junction differs from the germline gene, which may be a read error. The sample contains more than one DNA sequence encoding this CDR3. The chain employs TRBV5-1 and TRBJ2-6; D is uncertain. Germline CDR1 SGHRS, CDR2 YFSETQ. The CDR3 contains 15 residues. CDR3 region: CASSLALSGANVLTF. CDR3 bases: TGCGCCAGCAGTTTGGCCCTCTCTGGGGCCAACGTCCTGACTTTC.

The chain uses TRBV5-1 and TRBJ1-6; no reliable D call. Germline V gives CDR1 SGHRS, CDR2 YFSETQ. The CDR3 has 15 amino acids. V lost 0 bases and J lost 5, with 9 bases in between. In DNA, the CDR3 is TGCGCCAGCAGCTTGGGCCAGTGGGATAATTCACCCCTCCACTTT. Protein product: CASSLGQWDNSPLHF.

This rearrangement joins TRBV5-1 to TRBJ2-7; possible D gene TRBD2, 6 bases. Between the trimmed V and J ends, which lost 2 bases and 3 bases, there was a span of 12 bases. This CDR3 has 14 amino acids. The V gene's germline CDR1 is SGHRS and CDR2 YFSETQ. CDR3 DNA: TGCGCCAGCAGCTTCGATCTGGAGGGCTACGAGCAGTACTTC. Its translation is CASSFDLEGYEQYF.

This chain links TRBV27 with TRBJ1-1, with 8 bases matching TRBD1. The CDR3 runs 16 residues. From germline, CDR1 is MNHEY and CDR2 SMNVEV (reference sequence). J was trimmed by 4 bases and V by 7 bases; bases with no gene match: 14. The CDR3 nucleotides read TGTGCCAGCATAAGGGGGTCCGACAGGGGAGGCACTGAAGCTTTCTTT. Translating it yields CASIRGSDRGGTEAFF.

V usage is TRBV5-6 and J usage is TRBJ1-2; D is possibly TRBD1 (6 bases). This CDR3 is 14 amino acids long. Germline V gene data show CDR1 as SGHDT and CDR2 as YYEEEE. The ends were cut back, 2 bases at V and 2 bases at J, with 10 bases in the middle. This chain's CDR3 is CASSFPDSNYGYTF. CDR3 DNA sequence: TGTGCCAGCAGCTTTCCGGACAGCAACTATGGCTACACCTTC. The variable domain in full, with the rest retrieved from reference TRBV5-6 and TRBJ1-2, is DAGVTQSPTHLIKTRGQQVTLRCSPKSGHDTVSWYQQALGQGPQFIFQYYEEEERQRGNFPDRFSGHQFPNYSSELNVNALLLGDSALYLCASSFPDSNYGYTFGSGTRLTVV.

The chain recombines TRBV19 with TRBJ2-6; no clear D gene. V lost 7 bases and J lost 0, with 7 bases in between. In germline, CDR1 is LNHDA, CDR2 SQIVND (reference sequence). The CDR3 is made up of 14 amino acids. The CDR3 coding sequence is TGTGCCAGTATTAGAAGCTCTGGGGCCAACGTCCTGACTTTC. Translation gives CASIRSSGANVLTF. The whole variable domain, filled in from reference TRBV19 and TRBJ2-6, reads DGGITQSPKYLFRKEGQNVTLSCEQNLNHDAMYWYRQDPGQGLRLIYYSQIVNDFQKGDIAEGYSVSREKKESFPLTVTSAQKNPTAFYLCASIRSSGANVLTFGAGSRLTVL.

The chain links TRBV27 to TRBJ1-5, with D maybe TRBD1 (6 bases). This CDR3 contains 16 residues. CDR1 and CDR2 from the germline V gene are MNHEY and SMNVEV (reference sequence). V was cut by 0 bases and J by 6 bases, with 15 bases left in between. CDR3 DNA sequence: TGTGCCAGCAGTTTATCTTCGGGGGCGCCTGGTCAGCCCCAGCATTTT. It encodes CASSLSSGAPGQPQHF.

This clone was seen a handful of times. The gene calls are TRBV5-6 and TRBJ2-7; no definite D call. Germline assignment: CDR1 SGHDT and CDR2 YYEEEE. Trimming stripped 0 bases from V and 3 bases from J, with 7 bases between. CDR3 size: 13 residues. CDR3 sequence reads: CASSLVSSYEQYF. CDR3 in DNA: TGTGCCAGCAGCTTGGTATCCAGCTACGAGCAGTACTTC.

In its sample, this clone was seen once. The genes are TRBV30 and TRBJ1-3; TRBD1 is a possible D gene (5 bases). The CDR3 consists of 14 residues. Germline-derived CDR1 and CDR2 are GTSNPN and SVGIG (reference sequence). V was clipped by 4 bases and J by 1 base, with 11 bases between them. CDR3 amino acids: CAWTMGRSGNTIYF. The CDR3, as DNA: TGTGCCTGGACTATGGGGCGATCTGGAAACACCATATATTTT.

The chain recombines TRBV7-8 with TRBJ2-7, with D possibly matching TRBD2 (5 bases). The CDR3 consists of 11 residues. CDR1 and CDR2 from the germline V gene are SGHVS and FQNEAQ. V was clipped by 1 base and J by 10 bases, with 8 bases between them. The CDR3 region is CASSLGGPQYF. The DNA of the CDR3 is TGTGCCAGCAGCTTAGGAGGGCCCCAGTACTTC.

This chain uses TRBV2 with TRBJ1-2, with a tentative D call TRBD1 (6 bases). Germline V gene data show CDR1 as SNHLY and CDR2 as FYNNEI. This CDR3 comprises 14 residues. V gave up 5 bases and J gave up 6 bases, with 16 bases separating them. The CDR3 nucleotides read TGTGCCAGCAGTCTATCCAGACAGGTCGATGGCTACACCTTC. As protein: CASSLSRQVDGYTF.

Judged by abundance, this clone is medium-sized. V is TRBV6-4 and J is TRBJ2-1; possibly TRBD2 for D (7 bases). V was shortened by 6 bases and J by 7 bases, with 19 bases between the two germline ends. The CDR3 runs to 15 residues. Germline-derived CDR1 and CDR2 are MRHNA and SNTAGT. CDR3: CASSSWTRGVNEQFF. CDR3 DNA: TGTGCCAGCAGCTCCTGGACTAGGGGGGTTAATGAGCAGTTCTTC.

This chain links TRBV4-3 with TRBJ2-5; TRBD2 matches at 10 bases. Trimming took 0 bases from V and 1 from J; bases not matched to a gene: 5. The CDR3 contains 17 residues. In germline, CDR1 is LGHNA, CDR2 YSLEER. The CDR3 DNA follows: TGCGCCAGCAGCCAAGAAGTTCTAGCGGGGGTCCAAGAGACCCAGTACTTC. Protein: CASSQEVLAGVQETQYF.

This clone came up once. The gene calls are TRBV5-1 and TRBJ2-3; D ambiguous. CDR1 and CDR2 (germline): SGHRS, YFSETQ. Between the trimmed V and J ends, which lost 5 bases and 4 bases, there was a span of 14 bases. The CDR3 length is 14 residues. Here the CDR3 reads CASRPQSGADTQYF. In nucleotides, the CDR3 is TGCGCCAGCAGACCTCAATCCGGAGCAGATACGCAGTATTTT.

The V and J genes are TRBV5-6 and TRBJ2-2; possibly TRBD2 for D (7 bases). With 7 bases removed from V and 2 bases from J, the gap between germline ends came to 15 bases. CDR1 and CDR2 from the germline V gene are SGHDT and YYEEEE. The length of the CDR3 is 15 residues. The CDR3 loop is CASHPGGTNTGELFF. The CDR3, as DNA: TGTGCCAGCCACCCGGGGGGCACCAACACCGGGGAGCTGTTTTTT.

V gene TRBV7-3 combines with J gene TRBJ2-1, with 8 nucleotides matching TRBD2. Germline V gene lookup returns CDR1 SGHTA and CDR2 FQGTGA. CDR3 size: 17 residues. V was pared by 8 bases and J by 0 bases, with 12 bases of the junction left unmatched. CDR3 region: CASGGASGSSSYNEQFF. CDR3 nucleotide sequence: TGTGCCAGCGGAGGGGCTAGCGGGTCTAGCTCCTACAATGAGCAGTTCTTC.

This clone has only one observation. The chain uses TRBV11-2 and TRBJ1-5; D call uncertain. V lost 2 bases and J 5 bases, leaving 7 bases between the germline ends. This CDR3 has 13 amino acids. Germline V gene lookup returns CDR1 SGHAT and CDR2 FQNNGV. The CDR3 here is CASSLIGDQPQHF. The DNA of the CDR3 is TGTGCCAGCAGCTTAATTGGGGATCAGCCCCAGCATTTT.